This entry is about one T cell receptor (beta chain). Germline values: CDR1 MNHEY, CDR2 SVGAGI. V lost 9 bases, J lost 5 bases, and 9 bases lay in between. The CDR3 consists of 11 residues. Data came from immunoSEQ multiplex PCR; TCRdb stores just in-frame clones and leaves some out. Here the sample spans about 13,000 clones, roughly 90% being singletons. This sample was taken from a study of T cell changes during pregnancy in multiple sclerosis. The J gene is TRBJ2-3, the V gene TRBV6-5; possibly TRBD1 for D (5 bases). The material sequenced was CD8+ T cells from peripheral blood mononuclear cells, taken after pregnancy. The sequence came from a female donor in good health, enrolled as a control in a pregnancy study. DNA for the CDR3: TGTGCCAGGGGTCAGGGAGATACGCAGTATTTT. It codes for CARGQGDTQYF.